The TCR beta chain under discussion was sequenced for a study of T cell changes during pregnancy in multiple sclerosis (dated by TCRdb to between 2018 and 2020). Study-level background: Changes in the T cell repertoire over the course of pregnancy were examined in this study in women with multiple sclerosis.

Receptor amplification or capture employed the immunoSEQ multiplex PCR assay. TCRdb stores this immuneACCESS table with in-frame sequences only. Part of the clones is absent; in the studies checked, under half of the shortfall reflects unresolved V genes, and no reason is known for the rest. The table for this sample lists some 31,000 clones; approximately 92% of them were counted only once. The top ten clonotypes cover approximately 5.9% of the sample. To note about this clone: Its specific antigen is unknown. No much larger clone is present one base from it, and per-base qualities are unavailable.

For CDR1 and CDR2, the germline V gene lists SNHLY and FYNNEI. From its cysteine to its phenylalanine, the CDR3 spans 17 amino acids. Only CDR3 DNA remains: 51 bases, in frame from the first base. Trimming takes 3 bases off V and 0 bases off J; junction bases not matched to a gene: 8. The rearrangement joined TRBV2 to TRBJ1-2; TRBD1 matches 9 bases in the middle. The sample consisted of CD8+ T cells from peripheral blood mononuclear cells, taken before pregnancy. The TCR originated in a female donor with multiple sclerosis, enrolled in a pregnancy study. The DNA sequence is as follows: TGTGCCAGCAGTGACAGGACAGGGGACCGAACTAACTATGGCTACACCTTC. It translates to CASSDRTGDRTNYGYTF.